Below are 14 T cell receptor beta chains sequenced from a single sample in a study of radiotherapy plus CTLA-4 blockade in lung cancer. The data were produced by immunoSEQ multiplex PCR, yet TCRdb's version contains in-frame clones alone and is incomplete. The data contain over 100,000 clones, 70% to 85% of them singletons. The sample consisted of peripheral blood, taken from a patient treated with radiotherapy plus ipilimumab. These receptors all come from a human donor with non-small cell lung cancer that progressed on radiotherapy plus ipilimumab. Some clones in this sample may be carry-over from other donors' samples.

The chain joins TRBV5-4 to TRBJ2-2, with no clear D. With 1 base removed from V and 1 base from J, the gap between germline ends came to 8 bases. This CDR3 region has 15 residues. Germline V gene sequence: CDR1 SGHNT, CDR2 YYREEE (reference sequence). This CDR3 reads CASSLYIRNTGELFF. As DNA, the CDR3 is TGTGCCAGCAGCTTGTACATCAGGAACACCGGGGAGCTGTTTTTT.

This chain links TRBV11-2 with TRBJ2-1; 9 nucleotides align to TRBD2. Germline trimming cut 2 bases from V and 3 bases from J; bases unmatched to any gene: 11. This CDR3 region has 18 residues. CDR1 and CDR2 from the germline V gene are SGHAT and FQNNGV. As DNA, the CDR3 is TGTGCCAGCAGCTTACTATCAGGTAGCGGGGGTCGCTACAATGAGCAGTTCTTC. It codes for CASSLLSGSGGRYNEQFF.

V is TRBV30 and J is TRBJ1-6; 10 bases are shared with TRBD1. CDR1 and CDR2 (germline): GTSNPN, SVGIG (reference sequence). The V segment lost 3 bases and the J segment 7 bases; nucleotides outside the gene matches: 6. This CDR3 is 15 amino acids long. CDR3 region: CAWSPRDRGNSPLHF. In DNA form, the CDR3 reads TGTGCCTGGAGCCCCAGGGACAGGGGAAATTCACCCCTCCACTTT.

This clone was recorded only once. This chain links TRBV7-6 with TRBJ2-2, with D tentatively TRBD2 (6 bases). CDR3 length: 15 residues. Trimming pared 7 bases from V and 2 bases from J, leaving 14 bases between. CDR1 and CDR2 (germline): SGHVS, FNYEAQ. This chain's CDR3 is CASTSVGGNTGELFF. The CDR3 nucleotides read TGTGCCAGCACATCGGTGGGGGGTAACACCGGGGAGCTGTTTTTT.

This clone has more than one count but fewer than ten. V and J are TRBV7-9 and TRBJ1-2, with 7 bases aligning to TRBD1. The trim removed 4 bases at V and 0 bases at J, leaving 5 bases unmatched. This CDR3 is built from 15 residues. Germline CDR1 is SEHNR and CDR2 is FQNEAQ (reference sequence). The CDR3 sequence is CASSYQGVANYGYTF. The CDR3 nucleotides read TGTGCCAGCAGCTACCAGGGGGTAGCTAACTATGGCTACACCTTC.

This sequence joins TRBV4-3 and TRBJ1-2, with D tentatively TRBD1 (5 bases). Trimming took off 5 bases at V and 6 bases at J, with 19 bases between the two ends. The CDR3 totals 15 residues. Germline V lookup: CDR1 LGHNA, CDR2 YSLEER. CDR3 protein: CASSTVWGGEDGYTF. As DNA, the CDR3 is TGCGCCAGCAGCACCGTCTGGGGGGGAGAGGATGGCTACACCTTC.

The chain couples TRBV5-1 to TRBJ2-2, with 8 bases matching TRBD1. From germline, CDR1 is SGHRS and CDR2 YFSETQ. The CDR3 contains 16 residues. Trimming cost V 3 bases and J 1 base; bases outside gene matches: 5. The CDR3 sequence is CASSSRDRMNTGELFF. CDR3 coding DNA: TGCGCCAGCAGCTCCCGGGACAGGATGAACACCGGGGAGCTGTTTTTT.

This chain uses TRBV11-1 with TRBJ2-5; 11 bases are shared with TRBD2. In germline, CDR1 is SGHAT, CDR2 FQDESV (reference sequence). CDR3 length: 16 residues. V lost 1 base and J lost 3; bases outside the gene matches: 4. CDR3: CASSLDLAGGKETQYF. In nucleotides, the CDR3 is TGTGCCAGCAGCTTAGACCTAGCGGGGGGAAAAGAGACCCAGTACTTC.

Remarks on this clone: One end of the junction does not line up with germline, which may come from a read error. The V call is TRBV7-2, the J call TRBJ2-5; 8 bases are a match to TRBD1. This CDR3 contains 14 residues. Germline V gene sequence: CDR1 SGHTA, CDR2 FQGNSA. The CDR3 DNA is TGTGCCAGCAGCTTAGGGACAGGGTGGGAGATCCAGTACTTC. It translates to CASSLGTGWEIQYF.

The chain links TRBV7-2 to TRBJ2-7, with D tentatively TRBD1 (6 bases). The germline CDR1 and CDR2 sequences are SGHTA and FQGNSA. CDR3 length: 15 residues. V was shortened by 1 base and J by 5 bases, with 15 bases between the two germline ends. For the CDR3, the DNA is TGTGCCAGCAGCTTAGAGGCAGGGGCTCAGCACGAGCAGTACTTC. Its translation is CASSLEAGAQHEQYF.

V and J are TRBV4-1 and TRBJ1-1, with TRBD1 identical over 9 bases. Trimming cost V 4 bases and J 1 base; bases outside gene matches: 4. The CDR3 loop spans 15 amino acids. Germline CDR1 MGHRA, CDR2 YSYEKL. CDR3 in DNA: TGCGCCAGCAGCCTAACGGGACAGGGGAACACTGAAGCTTTCTTT. This translates into CASSLTGQGNTEAFF.

CDR3 coding DNA: TGTGCCAGCAGCTTAGCGAAAGGGCATACGCAGTATTTT. It codes for CASSLAKGHTQYF. The chain employs TRBV7-2 and TRBJ2-3; D remains ambiguous. Germline assignment: CDR1 SGHTA and CDR2 FQGNSA. V was pared by 0 bases and J by 7 bases, with 8 bases between. The CDR3 is made up of 13 amino acids.

The V and J genes are TRBV6-6 and TRBJ2-7; 7 nucleotides line up with TRBD1. The CDR3 length is 15 residues. The germline gives CDR1 MNHNY, CDR2 SVGAGI (reference sequence). The junction had 11 bases not matched to a gene; V was cut back by 7 bases and J by 2 bases. This CDR3 is CASTDFTGAPYEQYF. The CDR3 DNA reads as TGTGCCAGCACCGACTTCACAGGGGCTCCCTACGAGCAGTACTTC.

V is TRBV7-3 and J is TRBJ1-6; perhaps TRBD1 as D (5 bases). This CDR3 has 15 residues. The germline V gene has CDR1 SGHTA and CDR2 FQGTGA. V lost 1 base to trimming and J lost 8 bases, with 12 bases between them. The CDR3 loop reads CASSLSLGGDSPLHF. The CDR3 coding sequence is TGTGCCAGCAGCTTAAGTTTGGGGGGGGATTCACCCCTCCACTTT.